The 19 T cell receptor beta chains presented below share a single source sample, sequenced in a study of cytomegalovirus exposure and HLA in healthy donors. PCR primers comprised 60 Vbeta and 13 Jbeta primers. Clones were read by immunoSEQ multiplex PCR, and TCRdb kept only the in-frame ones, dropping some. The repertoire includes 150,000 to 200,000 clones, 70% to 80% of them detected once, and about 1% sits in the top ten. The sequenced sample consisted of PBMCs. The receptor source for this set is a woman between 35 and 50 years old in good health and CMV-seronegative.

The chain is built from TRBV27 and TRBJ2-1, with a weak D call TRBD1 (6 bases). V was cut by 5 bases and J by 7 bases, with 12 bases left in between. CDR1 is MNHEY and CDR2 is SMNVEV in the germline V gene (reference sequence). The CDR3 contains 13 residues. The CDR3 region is CASSDSGTNEQFF. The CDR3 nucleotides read TGTGCCAGCAGTGATAGTGGGACAAATGAGCAGTTCTTC.

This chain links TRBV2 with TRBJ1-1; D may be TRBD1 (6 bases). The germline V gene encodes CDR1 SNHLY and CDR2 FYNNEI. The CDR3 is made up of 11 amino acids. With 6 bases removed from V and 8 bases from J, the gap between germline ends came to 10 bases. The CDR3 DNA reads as TGTGCCAGCAGCCCGCAGGGGGAAGCTTTCTTT. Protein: CASSPQGEAFF.

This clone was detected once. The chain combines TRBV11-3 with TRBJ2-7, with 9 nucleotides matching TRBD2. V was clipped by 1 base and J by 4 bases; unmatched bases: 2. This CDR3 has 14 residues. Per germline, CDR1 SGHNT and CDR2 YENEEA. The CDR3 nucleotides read TGTGCCAGCAGCTTAGGGACTAGCGTTTACGAGCAGTACTTC. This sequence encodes CASSLGTSVYEQYF.

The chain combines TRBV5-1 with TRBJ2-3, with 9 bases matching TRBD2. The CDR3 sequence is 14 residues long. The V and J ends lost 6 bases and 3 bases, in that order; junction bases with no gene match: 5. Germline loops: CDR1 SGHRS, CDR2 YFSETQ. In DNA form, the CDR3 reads TGCGCCAGCACCCTAGCGGGAAGGACAGATACGCAGTATTTT. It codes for CASTLAGRTDTQYF.

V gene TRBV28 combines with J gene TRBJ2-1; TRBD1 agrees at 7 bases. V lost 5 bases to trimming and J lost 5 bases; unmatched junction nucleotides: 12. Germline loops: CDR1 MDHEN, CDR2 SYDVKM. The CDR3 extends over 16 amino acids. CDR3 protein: CASSPRTGDLDNEQFF. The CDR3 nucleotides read TGTGCCAGCAGTCCCCGCACAGGGGACCTTGACAATGAGCAGTTCTTC. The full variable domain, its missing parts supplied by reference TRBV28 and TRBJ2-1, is DVKVTQSSRYLVKRTGEKVFLECVQDMDHENMFWYRQDPGLGLRLIYFSYDVKMKEKGDIPEGYSVSREKKERFSLILESASTNQTSMYLCASSPRTGDLDNEQFFGPGTRLTVL.

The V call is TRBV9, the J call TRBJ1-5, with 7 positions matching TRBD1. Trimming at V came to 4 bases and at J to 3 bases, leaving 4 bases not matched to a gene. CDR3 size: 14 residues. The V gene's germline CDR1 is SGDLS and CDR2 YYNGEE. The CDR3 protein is CASSRTGDNQPQHF. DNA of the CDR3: TGTGCCAGCAGCCGAACAGGGGACAATCAGCCCCAGCATTTT.

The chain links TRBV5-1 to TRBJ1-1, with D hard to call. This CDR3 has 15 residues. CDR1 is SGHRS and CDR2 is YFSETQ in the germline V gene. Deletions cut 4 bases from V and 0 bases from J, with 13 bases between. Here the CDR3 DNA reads TGCGCCAGCAGCCCGTACGACTTTTTGAACACTGAAGCTTTCTTT. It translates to CASSPYDFLNTEAFF.

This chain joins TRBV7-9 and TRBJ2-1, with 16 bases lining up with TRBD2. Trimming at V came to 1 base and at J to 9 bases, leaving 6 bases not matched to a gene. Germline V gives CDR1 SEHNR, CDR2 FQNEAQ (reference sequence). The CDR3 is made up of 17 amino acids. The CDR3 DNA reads TGTGCCAGCAGCTTAGTGGGACTAGCGGGAGGGCTAGGTGAGCAGTTCTTC. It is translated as CASSLVGLAGGLGEQFF.

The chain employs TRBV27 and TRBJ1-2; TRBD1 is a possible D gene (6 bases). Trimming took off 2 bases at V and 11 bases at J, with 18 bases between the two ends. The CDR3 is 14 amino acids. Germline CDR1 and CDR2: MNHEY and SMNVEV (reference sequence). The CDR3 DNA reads TGTGCCAGCAGTTTACACAGGGCGGCGTTCAGTTACACCTTC. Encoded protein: CASSLHRAAFSYTF.

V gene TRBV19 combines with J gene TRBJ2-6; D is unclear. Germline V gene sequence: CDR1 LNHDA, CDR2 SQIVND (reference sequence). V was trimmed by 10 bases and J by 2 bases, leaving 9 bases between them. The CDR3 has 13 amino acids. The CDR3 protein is CATIPPGANVLTF. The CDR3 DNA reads TGTGCCACTATCCCGCCTGGGGCCAACGTCCTGACTTTC.

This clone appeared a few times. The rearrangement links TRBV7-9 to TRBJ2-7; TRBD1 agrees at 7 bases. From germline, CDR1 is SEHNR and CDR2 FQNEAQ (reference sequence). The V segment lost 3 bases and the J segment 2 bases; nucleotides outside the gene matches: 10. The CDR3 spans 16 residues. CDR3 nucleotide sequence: TGTGCCAGCAGCTTCAGGGACAGTCCCTCTACCTACGAGCAGTACTTC. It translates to CASSFRDSPSTYEQYF.

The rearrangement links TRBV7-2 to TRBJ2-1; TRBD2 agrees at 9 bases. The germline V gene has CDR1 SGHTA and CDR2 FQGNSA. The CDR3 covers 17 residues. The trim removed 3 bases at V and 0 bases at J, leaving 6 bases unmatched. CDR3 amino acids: CASSFGGTSLSYNEQFF. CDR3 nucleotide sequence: TGTGCCAGCAGCTTTGGGGGGACTAGCCTCTCCTACAATGAGCAGTTCTTC. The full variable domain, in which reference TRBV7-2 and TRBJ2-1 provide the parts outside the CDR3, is GAGVSQSPSNKVTEKGKDVELRCDPISGHTALYWYRQSLGQGLEFLIYFQGNSAPDKSGLPSDRFSAERTGGSVSTLTIQRTQQEDSAVYLCASSFGGTSLSYNEQFFGPGTRLTVL.

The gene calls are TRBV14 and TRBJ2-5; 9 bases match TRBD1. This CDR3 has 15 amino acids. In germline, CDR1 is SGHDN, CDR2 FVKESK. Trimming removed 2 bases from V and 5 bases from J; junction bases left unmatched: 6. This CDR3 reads CASSQFGTGRETQYF. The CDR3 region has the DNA TGTGCCAGCAGCCAATTTGGGACAGGGAGGGAGACCCAGTACTTC. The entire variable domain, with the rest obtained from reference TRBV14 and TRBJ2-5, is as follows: EAGVTQFPSHSVIEKGQTVTLRCDPISGHDNLYWYRRVMGKEIKFLLHFVKESKQDESGMPNNRFLAERTGGTYSTLKVQPAELEDSGVYFCASSQFGTGRETQYFGPGTRLLVL.

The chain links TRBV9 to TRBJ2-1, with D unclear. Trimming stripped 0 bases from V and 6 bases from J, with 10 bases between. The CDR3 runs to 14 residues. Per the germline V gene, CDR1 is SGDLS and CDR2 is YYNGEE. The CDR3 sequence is CASSVESTFNEQFF. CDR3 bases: TGTGCCAGCAGCGTAGAGAGTACCTTCAATGAGCAGTTCTTC.

CDR3 sequence: CASRGGTNNEQFF. The CDR3 coding sequence is TGTGCCAGCAGGGGGGGGACCAACAATGAGCAGTTCTTC. The J gene is TRBJ2-1, the V gene TRBV2, with TRBD2 identical over 7 bases. After removal of 6 bases from V and 5 bases from J, the junction contained 4 bases not matched to a gene. CDR1 is SNHLY, CDR2 FYNNEI, per germline. The CDR3 sequence is 13 residues long.

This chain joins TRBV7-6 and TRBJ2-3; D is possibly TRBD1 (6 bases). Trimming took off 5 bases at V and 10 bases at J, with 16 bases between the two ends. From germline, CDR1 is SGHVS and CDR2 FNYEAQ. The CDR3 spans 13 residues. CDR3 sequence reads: CASSAPPGQAQYF. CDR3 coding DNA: TGTGCCAGCAGCGCACCCCCGGGACAAGCGCAGTATTTT.

The CDR3 bases are TGTGCCAGCAGCCCACTAGGGGGGGAGCTGTTTTTT. This encodes CASSPLGGELFF. J is TRBJ2-2 and V is TRBV7-9; tentative D call: TRBD2 (5 bases). The CDR3 consists of 12 residues. Germline lookup yields CDR1 SEHNR and CDR2 FQNEAQ (reference sequence). Trimming stripped 5 bases from V and 8 bases from J, with 9 bases between.

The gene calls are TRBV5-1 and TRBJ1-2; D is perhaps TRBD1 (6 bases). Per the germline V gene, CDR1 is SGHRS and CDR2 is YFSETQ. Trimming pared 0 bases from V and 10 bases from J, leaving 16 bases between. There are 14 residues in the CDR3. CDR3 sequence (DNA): TGCGCCAGCAGCTTGGCACAGGGAGTGAACCTCTACACCTTC. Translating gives CASSLAQGVNLYTF. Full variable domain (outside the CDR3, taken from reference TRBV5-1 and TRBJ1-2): KAGVTQTPRYLIKTRGQQVTLSCSPISGHRSVSWYQQTPGQGLQFLFEYFSETQRNKGNFPGRFSGRQFSNSRSEMNVSTLELGDSALYLCASSLAQGVNLYTFGSGTRLTVV.

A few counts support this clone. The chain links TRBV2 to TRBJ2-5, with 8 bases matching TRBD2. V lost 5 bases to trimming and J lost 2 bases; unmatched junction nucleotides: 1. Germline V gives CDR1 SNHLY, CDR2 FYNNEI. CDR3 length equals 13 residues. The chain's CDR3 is CASSSSGQETQYF. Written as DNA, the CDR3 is TGTGCCAGCAGTTCTAGCGGGCAAGAGACCCAGTACTTC.